This T cell receptor beta chain came from a study of CD8 T cells in ankylosing spondylitis. Study outcomes and limitations: A number of the motif variants had already been described in reactive arthritis synovial fluid and blood. Researchers reportedly found disease-linked clones significantly enriched in matched ankylosing spondylitis synovial fluid. What appeared characteristic of ankylosing spondylitis blood was a TCR beta motif of eight highly homologous variants. CD8+ cells made up the disease-linked clones, which were relatively rare in peripheral blood.

TCRdb redid the calling of the 5' RACE reads with MiXCR, one entry per CDR3 protein. Found here are under 950,000 distinct CDR3 sequences, around a fifth of them singletons; the top ten hold around a fifth. Per germline, CDR1 DFQATT and CDR2 SNEGSKA (reference sequence). The CDR3 is 13 residues long. V was clipped by 3 bases and J by 3 bases; unmatched bases: 0. In its sample, this clonotype was seen many times. Its antigen is undetermined. Sequencing was performed on blood, either unsorted or a sorted T cell fraction (not recorded which). The chain couples TRBV20-1 to TRBJ2-2; 8 positions agree with TRBD2. This TCR was recovered from a male donor with ankylosing spondylitis. This CDR3 is CSASGGDTGELFF. CDR3 nucleotide sequence: TGCAGTGCTAGCGGGGGGGACACCGGGGAGCTGTTTTTT.